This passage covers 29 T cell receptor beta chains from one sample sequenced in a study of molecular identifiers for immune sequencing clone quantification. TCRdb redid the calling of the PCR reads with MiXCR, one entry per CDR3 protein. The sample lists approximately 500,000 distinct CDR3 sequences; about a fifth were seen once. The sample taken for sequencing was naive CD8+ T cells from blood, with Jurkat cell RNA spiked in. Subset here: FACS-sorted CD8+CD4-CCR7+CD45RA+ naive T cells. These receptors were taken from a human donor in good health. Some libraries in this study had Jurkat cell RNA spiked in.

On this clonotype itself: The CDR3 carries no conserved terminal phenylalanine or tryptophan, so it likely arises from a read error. The DNA for the CDR3 is TGTGCCAGCAGCGTAGAAGGCACAGATACGCAGTATTAT. This translates into CASSVEGTDTQYY. This chain connects TRBV9 to TRBJ2-3; no firm D call. CDR1 SGDLS and CDR2 YYNGEE come from the germline V gene. This CDR3 is built from 13 residues. V lost 0 bases and J lost 1, with 3 bases in between.

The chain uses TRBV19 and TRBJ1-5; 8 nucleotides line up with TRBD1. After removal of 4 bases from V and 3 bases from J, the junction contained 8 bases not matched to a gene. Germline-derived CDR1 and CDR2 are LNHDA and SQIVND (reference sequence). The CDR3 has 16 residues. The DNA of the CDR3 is TGTGCCAGTAGTACTGCAAGCAGGGGGCACAATCAGCCCCAGCATTTT. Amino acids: CASSTASRGHNQPQHF. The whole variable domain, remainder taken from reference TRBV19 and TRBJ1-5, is DGGITQSPKYLFRKEGQNVTLSCEQNLNHDAMYWYRQDPGQGLRLIYYSQIVNDFQKGDIAEGYSVSREKKESFPLTVTSAQKNPTAFYLCASSTASRGHNQPQHFGDGTRLSIL.

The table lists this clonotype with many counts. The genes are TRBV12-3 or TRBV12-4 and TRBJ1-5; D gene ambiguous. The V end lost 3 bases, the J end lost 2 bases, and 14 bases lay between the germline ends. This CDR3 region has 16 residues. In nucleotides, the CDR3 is TGTGCCAGCAGTTTTAATCCGGGCAGGCGCAATCAGCCCCAGCATTTT. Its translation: CASSFNPGRRNQPQHF.

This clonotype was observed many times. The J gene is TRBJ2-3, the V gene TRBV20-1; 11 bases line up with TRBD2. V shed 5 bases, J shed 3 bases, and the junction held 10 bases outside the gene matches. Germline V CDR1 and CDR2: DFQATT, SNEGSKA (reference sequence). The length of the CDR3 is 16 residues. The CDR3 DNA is TGCAGTGCTGAAGTACCATCTAGCGGGAGGACAGATACGCAGTATTTT. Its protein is CSAEVPSSGRTDTQYF.

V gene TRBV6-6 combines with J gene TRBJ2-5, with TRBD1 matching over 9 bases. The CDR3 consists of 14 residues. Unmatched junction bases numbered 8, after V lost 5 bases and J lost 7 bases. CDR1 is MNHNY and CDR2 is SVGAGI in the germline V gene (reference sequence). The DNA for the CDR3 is TGTGCCAGCAGTCGACAGGGGGGGGGTGCGACCCAGTACTTC. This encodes CASSRQGGGATQYF.

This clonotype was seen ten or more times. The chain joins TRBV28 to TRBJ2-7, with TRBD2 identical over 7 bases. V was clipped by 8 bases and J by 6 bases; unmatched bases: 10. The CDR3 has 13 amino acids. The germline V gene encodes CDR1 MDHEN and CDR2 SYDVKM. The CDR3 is CASVRGSGLEQYF. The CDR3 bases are TGTGCCAGCGTGCGGGGGAGTGGGCTCGAGCAGTACTTC.

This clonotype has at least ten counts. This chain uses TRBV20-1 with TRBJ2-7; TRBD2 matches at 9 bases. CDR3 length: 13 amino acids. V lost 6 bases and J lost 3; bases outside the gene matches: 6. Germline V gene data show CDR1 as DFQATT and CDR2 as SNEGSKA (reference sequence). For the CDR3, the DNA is TGCAGTGCCCCGGCTAGCGGGGACTACGAGCAGTACTTC. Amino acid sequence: CSAPASGDYEQYF.

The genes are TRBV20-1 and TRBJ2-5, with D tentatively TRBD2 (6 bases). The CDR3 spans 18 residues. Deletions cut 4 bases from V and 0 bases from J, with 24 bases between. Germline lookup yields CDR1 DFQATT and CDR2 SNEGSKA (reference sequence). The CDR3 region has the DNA TGCAGTGCTATCCTCGCCTCCGGGACTTATTATCACCAAGAGACCCAGTACTTC. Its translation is CSAILASGTYYHQETQYF.

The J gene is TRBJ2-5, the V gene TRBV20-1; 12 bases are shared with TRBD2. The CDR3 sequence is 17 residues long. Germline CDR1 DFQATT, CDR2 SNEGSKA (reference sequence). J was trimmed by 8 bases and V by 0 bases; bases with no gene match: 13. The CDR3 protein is CSARDLPASGRGPTQYF. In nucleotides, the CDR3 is TGCAGTGCTAGAGATTTACCCGCTAGCGGGAGGGGTCCCACCCAGTACTTC.

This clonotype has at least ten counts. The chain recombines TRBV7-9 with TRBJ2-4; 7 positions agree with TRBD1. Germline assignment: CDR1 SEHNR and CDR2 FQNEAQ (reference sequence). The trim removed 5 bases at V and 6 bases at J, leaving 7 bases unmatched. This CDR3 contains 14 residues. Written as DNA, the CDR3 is TGTGCCAGCAGCCATACCGCAGGGGGAAACATTCAGTACTTC. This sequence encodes CASSHTAGGNIQYF.

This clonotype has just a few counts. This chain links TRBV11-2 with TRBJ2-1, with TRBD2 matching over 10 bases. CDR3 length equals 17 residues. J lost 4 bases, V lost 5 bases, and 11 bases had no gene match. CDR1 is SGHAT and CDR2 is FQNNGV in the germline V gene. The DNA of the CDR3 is TGTGCCAGCAGCCTAATGACCGGGACTAGCGTATACAATGAGCAGTTCTTC. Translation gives CASSLMTGTSVYNEQFF.

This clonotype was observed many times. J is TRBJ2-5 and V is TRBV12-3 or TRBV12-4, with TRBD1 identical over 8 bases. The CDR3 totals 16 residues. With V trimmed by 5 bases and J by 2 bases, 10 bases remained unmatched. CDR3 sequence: CASSPPGQGTQETQYF. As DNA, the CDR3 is TGTGCCAGCAGTCCACCTGGACAGGGTACGCAAGAGACCCAGTACTTC.

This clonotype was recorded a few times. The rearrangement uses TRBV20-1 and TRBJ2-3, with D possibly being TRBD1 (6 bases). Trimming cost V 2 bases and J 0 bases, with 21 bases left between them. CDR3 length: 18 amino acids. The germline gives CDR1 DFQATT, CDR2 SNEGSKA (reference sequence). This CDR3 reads CSARRPGTSQVSTDTQYF. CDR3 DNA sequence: TGCAGTGCTAGACGTCCCGGGACATCACAAGTTAGCACAGATACGCAGTATTTT.

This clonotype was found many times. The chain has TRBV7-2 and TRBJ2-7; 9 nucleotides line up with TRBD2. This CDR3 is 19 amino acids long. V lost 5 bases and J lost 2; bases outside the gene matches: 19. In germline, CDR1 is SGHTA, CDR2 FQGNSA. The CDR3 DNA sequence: TGTGCCAGCAGCCTCTGGTCTACTAGCGGGCCCGGGCCCCCCTACGAGCAGTACTTC. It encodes CASSLWSTSGPGPPYEQYF.

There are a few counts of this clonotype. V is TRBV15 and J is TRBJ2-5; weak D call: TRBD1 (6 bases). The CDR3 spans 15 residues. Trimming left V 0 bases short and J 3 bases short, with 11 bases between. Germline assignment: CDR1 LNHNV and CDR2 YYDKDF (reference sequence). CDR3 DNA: TGTGCCACCAGCAGAGAATGGACAGTAAAAGAGACCCAGTACTTC. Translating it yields CATSREWTVKETQYF.

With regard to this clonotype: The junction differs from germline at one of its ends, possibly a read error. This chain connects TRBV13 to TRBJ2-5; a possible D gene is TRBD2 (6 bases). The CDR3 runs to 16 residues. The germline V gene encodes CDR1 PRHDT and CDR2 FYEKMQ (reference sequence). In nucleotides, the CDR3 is TGTGCCAGCAGCCCTGGGCGTGGACTATACCAAGGGACCCAGTACTTC. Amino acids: CASSPGRGLYQGTQYF. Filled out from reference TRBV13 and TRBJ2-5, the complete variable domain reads AAGVIQSPRHLIKEKRETATLKCYPIPRHDTVYWYQQGPGQDPQFLISFYEKMQSDKGSIPDRFSAQQFSDYHSELNMSSLELGDSALYFCASSPGRGLYQGTQYFGPGTRLLVL.

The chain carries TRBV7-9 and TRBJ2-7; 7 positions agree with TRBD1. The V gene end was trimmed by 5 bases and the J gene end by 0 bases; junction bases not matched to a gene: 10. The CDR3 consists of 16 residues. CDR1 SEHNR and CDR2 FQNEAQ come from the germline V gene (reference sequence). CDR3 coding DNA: TGTGCCAGCAGCCCCCCTGGCAGGGGGAGCTCCTACGAGCAGTACTTC. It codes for CASSPPGRGSSYEQYF.

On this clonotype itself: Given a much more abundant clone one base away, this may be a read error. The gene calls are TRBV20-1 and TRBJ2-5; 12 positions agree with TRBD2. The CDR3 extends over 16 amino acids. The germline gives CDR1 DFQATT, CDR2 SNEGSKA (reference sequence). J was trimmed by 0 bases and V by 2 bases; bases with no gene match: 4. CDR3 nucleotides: TGCAGTGCTAGATTCCGACTAGCGGGGGACCAAGAGACCCAGTACTTC. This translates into CSARFRLAGDQETQYF.

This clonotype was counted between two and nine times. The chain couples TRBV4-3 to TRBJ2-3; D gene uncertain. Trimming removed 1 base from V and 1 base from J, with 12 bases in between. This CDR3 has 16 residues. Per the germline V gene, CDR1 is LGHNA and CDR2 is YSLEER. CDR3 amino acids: CASSQATNDGTDTQYF. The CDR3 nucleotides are TGCGCCAGCAGCCAAGCGACGAACGACGGCACAGATACGCAGTATTTT.

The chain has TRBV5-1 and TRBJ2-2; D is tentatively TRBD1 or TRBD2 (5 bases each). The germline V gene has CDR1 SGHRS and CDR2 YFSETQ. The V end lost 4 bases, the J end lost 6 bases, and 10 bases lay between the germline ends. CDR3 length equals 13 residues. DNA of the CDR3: TGCGCCAGCAGCACTTGGGACGCCGGGGAGCTGTTTTTT. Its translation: CASSTWDAGELFF. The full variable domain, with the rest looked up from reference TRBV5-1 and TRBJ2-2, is KAGVTQTPRYLIKTRGQQVTLSCSPISGHRSVSWYQQTPGQGLQFLFEYFSETQRNKGNFPGRFSGRQFSNSRSEMNVSTLELGDSALYLCASSTWDAGELFFGEGSRLTVL.

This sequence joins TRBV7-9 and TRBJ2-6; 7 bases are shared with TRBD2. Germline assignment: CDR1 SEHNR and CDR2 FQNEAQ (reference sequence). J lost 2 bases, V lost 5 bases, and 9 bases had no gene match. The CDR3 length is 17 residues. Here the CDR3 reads CASSPPRGVTGANVLTF. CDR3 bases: TGTGCCAGCAGCCCCCCCCGGGGGGTAACTGGGGCCAACGTCCTGACTTTC. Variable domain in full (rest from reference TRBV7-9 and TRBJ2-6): DTGVSQNPRHKITKRGQNVTFRCDPISEHNRLYWYRQTLGQGPEFLTYFQNEAQLEKSRLLSDRFSAERPKGSFSTLEIQRTEQGDSAMYLCASSPPRGVTGANVLTFGAGSRLTVL.

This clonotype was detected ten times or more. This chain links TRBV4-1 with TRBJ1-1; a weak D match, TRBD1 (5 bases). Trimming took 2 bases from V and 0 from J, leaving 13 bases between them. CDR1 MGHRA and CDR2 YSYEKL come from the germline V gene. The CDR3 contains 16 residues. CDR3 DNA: TGCGCCAGCAGCCAAATAGGAGGGGCCTTGAACACTGAAGCTTTCTTT. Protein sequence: CASSQIGGALNTEAFF.

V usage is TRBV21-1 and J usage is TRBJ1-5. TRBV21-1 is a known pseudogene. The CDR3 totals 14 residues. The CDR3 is CASSHRDSNQPQHF. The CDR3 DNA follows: TGTGCCAGCAGCCACCGTGACAGCAATCAGCCCCAGCATTTT.

The CDR3 region has the DNA TGTGCCAGCAGCTTGGGCACCGGACTAGCAGTTGACACGCAGTATTTT. Encoded protein: CASSLGTGLAVDTQYF. V usage is TRBV5-6 and J usage is TRBJ2-3, with 8 nucleotides matching TRBD2. With V trimmed by 0 bases and J by 9 bases, 12 bases remained unmatched. The germline V gene has CDR1 SGHDT and CDR2 YYEEEE. The CDR3 contains 16 residues. Supplemented by reference TRBV5-6 and TRBJ2-3, the full variable domain reads DAGVTQSPTHLIKTRGQQVTLRCSPKSGHDTVSWYQQALGQGPQFIFQYYEEEERQRGNFPDRFSGHQFPNYSSELNVNALLLGDSALYLCASSLGTGLAVDTQYFGPGTRLTVL.

CDR3 protein: CASSQVLYRETQYF. The CDR3 bases are TGCGCCAGCAGCCAAGTTCTGTACAGAGAGACCCAGTACTTC. This chain connects TRBV4-1 to TRBJ2-5, with no clear D. Germline V gene sequence: CDR1 MGHRA, CDR2 YSYEKL. This CDR3 has 14 residues. Trimming removed 1 base from V and 4 bases from J, with 10 bases in between.

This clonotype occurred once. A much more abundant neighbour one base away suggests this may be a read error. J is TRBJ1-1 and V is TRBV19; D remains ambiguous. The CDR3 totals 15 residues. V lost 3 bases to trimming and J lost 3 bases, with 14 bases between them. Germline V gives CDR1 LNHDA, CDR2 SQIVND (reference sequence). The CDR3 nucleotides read TGTGCCAGTAGTATGGCAGGAATGCATTACACTGAAGCTTTCTTT. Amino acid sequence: CASSMAGMHYTEAFF. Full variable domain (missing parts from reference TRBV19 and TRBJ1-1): DGGITQSPKYLFRKEGQNVTLSCEQNLNHDAMYWYRQDPGQGLRLIYYSQIVNDFQKGDIAEGYSVSREKKESFPLTVTSAQKNPTAFYLCASSMAGMHYTEAFFGQGTRLTVV.

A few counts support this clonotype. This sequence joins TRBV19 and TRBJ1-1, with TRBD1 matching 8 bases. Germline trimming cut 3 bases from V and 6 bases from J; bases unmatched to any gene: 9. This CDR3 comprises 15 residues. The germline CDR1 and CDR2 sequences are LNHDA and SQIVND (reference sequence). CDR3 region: CASSMGVRGLAEAFF. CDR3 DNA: TGTGCCAGTAGTATGGGTGTCAGGGGGCTCGCTGAAGCTTTCTTT.

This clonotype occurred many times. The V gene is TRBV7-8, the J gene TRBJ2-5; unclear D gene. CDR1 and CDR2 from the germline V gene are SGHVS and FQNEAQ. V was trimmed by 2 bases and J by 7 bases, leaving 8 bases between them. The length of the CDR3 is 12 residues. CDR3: CASSLNTWTQYF. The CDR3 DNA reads TGTGCCAGCAGCTTAAATACGTGGACCCAGTACTTC.

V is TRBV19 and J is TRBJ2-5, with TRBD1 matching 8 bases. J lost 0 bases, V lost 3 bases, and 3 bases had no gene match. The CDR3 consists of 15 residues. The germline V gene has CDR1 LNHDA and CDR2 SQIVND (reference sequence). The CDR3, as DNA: TGTGCCAGTAGTATTTGGACAGGGAACCAAGAGACCCAGTACTTC. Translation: CASSIWTGNQETQYF.